This entry lists 32 T cell receptor beta chains sequenced from one sample in a study of T cell repertoires in cytomegalovirus infection. TCRdb ran MiXCR on the reads and lists one entry per CDR3 protein. The profile covers roughly 500,000 distinct CDR3 sequences, with approximately 15% appearing a single time and 20% to 30% taken by the ten largest. Sequencing was carried out using CD8+ T cells from PBMCs. The source is a human donor in good health (CMV status not recorded). Some clones in this sample may be carry-over from other donors' samples.

This clonotype showed up many times. The chain combines TRBV6-5 with TRBJ1-6; maybe TRBD1 (5 bases). Germline CDR1 MNHEY, CDR2 SVGAGI. The V end lost 3 bases, the J end lost 6 bases, and 15 bases lay between the germline ends. This CDR3 comprises 16 residues. CDR3 bases: TGTGCCAGCAGTTATCTAACCGACAGATTTAATTCACCCCTCCACTTT. It codes for CASSYLTDRFNSPLHF.

This clonotype was counted many times. The V and J genes are TRBV11-2 and TRBJ2-4; 11 bases match TRBD2. With 7 bases clipped from V and 3 bases from J, the junction kept 11 bases outside the gene matches. Looked up from germline, CDR1 is SGHAT and CDR2 is FQNNGV. The CDR3 length is 17 residues. CDR3 residues: CASNSFSGRGFKNIQYF. CDR3 in DNA: TGTGCCAGCAACTCCTTTAGCGGGAGGGGCTTCAAAAACATTCAGTACTTC. The variable domain in full, completed from reference TRBV11-2 and TRBJ2-4, reads EAGVAQSPRYKIIEKRQSVAFWCNPISGHATLYWYQQILGQGPKLLIQFQNNGVVDDSQLPKDRFSAERLKGVDSTLKIQPAKLEDSAVYLCASNSFSGRGFKNIQYFGAGTRLSVL.

This clonotype was picked up many times. CDR3 sequence: CASSRTGNNEQFF. The CDR3 DNA sequence: TGTGCCAGCAGCAGGACAGGGAATAATGAGCAGTTCTTC. The chain joins TRBV7-9 to TRBJ2-1; 8 positions match TRBD1. After removal of 5 bases from V and 7 bases from J, the junction contained 4 bases not matched to a gene. This CDR3 comprises 13 residues. From germline, CDR1 is SEHNR and CDR2 FQNEAQ (reference sequence).

This clonotype was seen at least ten times. The CDR3 loop is CASSEIRSGRGDTQYF. CDR3 bases: TGCGCCAGCAGTGAGATAAGGAGCGGGAGGGGAGATACGCAGTATTTT. This sequence joins TRBV10-2 and TRBJ2-3; 10 nucleotides align to TRBD2. Trimming removed 2 bases from V and 5 bases from J; junction bases left unmatched: 7. The CDR3 extends over 16 amino acids. The germline CDR1 and CDR2 sequences are WSHSY and SAAADI.

This clonotype was seen at least ten times. V gene TRBV5-8 combines with J gene TRBJ2-1; 13 nucleotides align to TRBD2. Germline-derived CDR1 and CDR2 are SGHTS and YDEGEE. The ends lost 2 bases at V and 9 bases at J; junction bases unmatched: 8. This CDR3 region has 16 residues. CDR3 loop: CASSFSGLAGVGEQFF. The CDR3 coding sequence is TGTGCCAGCAGCTTCTCAGGACTAGCGGGAGTAGGTGAGCAGTTCTTC.

With respect to this clonotype: This may be a read error, as it is one base from a much larger clone. This CDR3 is missing its conserved last phenylalanine or tryptophan, likely due to a read error. The CDR3 region is CATQGRDNQPQHS. DNA of the CDR3: TGTGCCACCCAAGGGAGGGACAATCAGCCCCAGCATTCT. J is TRBJ1-5 and V is TRBV28; D remains ambiguous. Between the trimmed V and J ends, which lost 10 bases and 3 bases, there was a span of 13 bases. Germline CDR1 is MDHEN and CDR2 is SYDVKM. The CDR3 is 13 residues long.

This clonotype turned up a few times. The chain employs TRBV6-5 and TRBJ1-1; D remains ambiguous. Per the germline V gene, CDR1 is MNHEY and CDR2 is SVGAGI. The CDR3 covers 15 residues. V lost 2 bases and J lost 0, with 10 bases in between. The DNA of the CDR3 is TGTGCCAGCAGTTACGGTGGCTTTATGAACACTGAAGCTTTCTTT. The encoded protein is CASSYGGFMNTEAFF.

The chain has TRBV10-3 and TRBJ2-5; the D call may be TRBD1 or TRBD2 (5 bases each). Deletions cut 0 bases from V and 9 bases from J, with 14 bases between. CDR3 length: 14 residues. Per the germline V gene, CDR1 is ENHRY and CDR2 is SYGVKD. CDR3 bases: TGTGCCATCAGTGAGTCGAAAACCAGAGGGGCCCAGTACTTC. It encodes CAISESKTRGAQYF.

This clonotype has at least ten counts. V usage is TRBV7-9 and J usage is TRBJ2-7; perhaps D is TRBD1 or TRBD2 (5 bases each). V dropped 4 bases and J dropped 4 bases, with 11 bases sitting between them. Per germline, CDR1 SEHNR and CDR2 FQNEAQ (reference sequence). The CDR3 totals 13 residues. The CDR3 coding sequence is TGTGCCAGCAGCTCGGGACGTCGTTACGAGCAGTACTTC. Protein sequence: CASSSGRRYEQYF.

This clonotype has a count of ten or more. The rearrangement uses TRBV28 and TRBJ2-1; D could derive from TRBD1 or TRBD2 (5 bases each). Deletions cut 5 bases from V and 7 bases from J, with 15 bases between. This CDR3 spans 14 amino acids. The germline V gene has CDR1 MDHEN and CDR2 SYDVKM. This CDR3 is CASSAGDRTNEQFF. CDR3 nucleotide sequence: TGTGCCAGCAGTGCCGGGGACCGTACTAATGAGCAGTTCTTC.

V and J are TRBV10-3 and TRBJ2-2; TRBD2 is a possible D gene (6 bases). The germline V gene has CDR1 ENHRY and CDR2 SYGVKD. The V and J ends lost 8 bases and 4 bases respectively, with 14 bases between them. This CDR3 has 14 amino acids. The chain's CDR3 is CAIGLSTRTGELFF. CDR3 DNA: TGTGCCATCGGACTAAGCACCCGCACCGGGGAGCTGTTTTTT.

This clonotype came up a few times. The chain couples TRBV27 to TRBJ2-7; TRBD2 is a possible D gene (6 bases). Germline V gene data show CDR1 as MNHEY and CDR2 as SMNVEV (reference sequence). V lost 6 bases and J 9 bases, leaving 24 bases between the germline ends. This CDR3 spans 15 amino acids. The CDR3 DNA reads TGTGCCAGCAGCCTTAGCGGCGGCGGGGCCTCTAGGCAGTACTTC. It specifies CASSLSGGGASRQYF.

Many counts were recorded for this clonotype. This chain links TRBV12-5 with TRBJ2-1, with 7 positions matching TRBD1. CDR3 length: 14 residues. Germline trimming cut 6 bases from V and 6 bases from J; bases unmatched to any gene: 8. Germline V lookup: CDR1 LGHNT, CDR2 FRNRAP. CDR3 residues: CASGRQGKGNEQFF. The CDR3 DNA follows: TGTGCTAGTGGGCGACAGGGTAAGGGCAATGAGCAGTTCTTC.

At least ten counts were recorded for this clonotype. The chain recombines TRBV29-1 with TRBJ1-1, with D perhaps matching TRBD1 (5 bases). Trimming took 4 bases from V and 0 from J, leaving 12 bases between them. The germline CDR1 and CDR2 sequences are SQVTM and ANQGSEA. This CDR3 is built from 14 residues. CDR3 residues: CSVARDGLNTEAFF. The DNA of the CDR3 is TGCAGCGTTGCCCGGGACGGCCTGAACACTGAAGCTTTCTTT.

The chain combines TRBV9 with TRBJ2-7; 8 bases match TRBD1. Losses at the gene ends were 0 bases for V and 6 bases for J; bases not matched to a gene: 8. From germline, CDR1 is SGDLS and CDR2 YYNGEE. The CDR3 covers 15 residues. For the CDR3, the DNA is TGTGCCAGCAGCGTAGCGGGGACAGGAGGAGGCGAGCAGTACTTC. The encoded protein is CASSVAGTGGGEQYF.

This clonotype came up a few times. The chain couples TRBV6-5 to TRBJ1-2, with 9 bases matching TRBD1. Germline V gene sequence: CDR1 MNHEY, CDR2 SVGAGI. This CDR3 comprises 14 residues. The V gene end was trimmed by 6 bases and the J gene end by 8 bases; junction bases not matched to a gene: 10. DNA of the CDR3: TGTGCCAGCAGACGGACAGGGGACGCGGAAGGCTACACCTTC. This gives the protein CASRRTGDAEGYTF.

This clonotype came up many times. This chain links TRBV19 with TRBJ1-1, with D tentatively TRBD1 (5 bases). This CDR3 has 13 residues. CDR1 is LNHDA, CDR2 SQIVND, per germline (reference sequence). V was clipped by 7 bases and J by 4 bases, with 13 bases between them. CDR3 sequence: CASTFGGGTEAFF. CDR3 coding DNA: TGTGCCAGTACCTTCGGGGGGGGCACTGAAGCTTTCTTT.

V and J are TRBV29-1 and TRBJ1-1, with 10 bases lining up with TRBD1. Trimming removed 7 bases from V and 0 bases from J; junction bases left unmatched: 8. This CDR3 spans 15 amino acids. The germline V gene encodes CDR1 SQVTM and CDR2 ANQGSEA. In DNA, the CDR3 is TGCAGCGAGACCGGGACAGGGGTCATGAACACTGAAGCTTTCTTT. It codes for CSETGTGVMNTEAFF.

This clonotype has ten or more counts. The chain combines TRBV20-1 with TRBJ2-6, with 9 bases aligning to TRBD1. There are 19 residues in the CDR3. Germline V gives CDR1 DFQATT, CDR2 SNEGSKA (reference sequence). J was trimmed by 4 bases and V by 0 bases; bases with no gene match: 13. The CDR3 spells CSARELVRDRATGANVLTF. CDR3 coding DNA: TGCAGTGCTAGAGAACTCGTACGGGACAGGGCTACAGGGGCCAACGTCCTGACTTTC.

The chain combines TRBV19 with TRBJ1-5; the match to TRBD1 covers 7 bases. The CDR3 consists of 15 residues. Germline CDR1 is LNHDA and CDR2 is SQIVND (reference sequence). J was trimmed by 4 bases and V by 5 bases; bases with no gene match: 8. In DNA, the CDR3 is TGTGCCAGTAGTTCTGAAGGACAGGAAAATCAGCCCCAGCATTTT. This encodes CASSSEGQENQPQHF. Full variable domain (remainder filled in from reference TRBV19 and TRBJ1-5): DGGITQSPKYLFRKEGQNVTLSCEQNLNHDAMYWYRQDPGQGLRLIYYSQIVNDFQKGDIAEGYSVSREKKESFPLTVTSAQKNPTAFYLCASSSEGQENQPQHFGDGTRLSIL.

At least ten counts were recorded for this clonotype. J is TRBJ2-7 and V is TRBV7-8; 8 positions match TRBD1. CDR3 length: 17 amino acids. The V and J ends lost 4 bases and 0 bases, in that order; junction bases with no gene match: 11. Germline CDR1 is SGHVS and CDR2 is FQNEAQ. The CDR3 spells CASSSIGGQESSYEQYF. The DNA of the CDR3 is TGTGCCAGCAGCTCCATCGGGGGACAGGAGTCCTCCTACGAGCAGTACTTC. Supplemented by reference TRBV7-8 and TRBJ2-7, the full variable domain reads GAGVSQSPRYKVAKRGQDVALRCDPISGHVSLFWYQQALGQGPEFLTYFQNEAQLDKSGLPSDRFFAERPEGSVSTLKIQRTQQEDSAVYLCASSSIGGQESSYEQYFGPGTRLTVT.

This clonotype occurred many times. The chain couples TRBV12-3 or TRBV12-4 to TRBJ2-3; 9 bases agree with TRBD1. CDR3 length: 15 residues. V lost 8 bases to trimming and J lost 1 base; unmatched junction nucleotides: 7. The CDR3, as DNA: TGTGCCAGCGATCTCCGGGACAGGGGCACAGATACGCAGTATTTT. Translated, it gives CASDLRDRGTDTQYF.

This clonotype has just a few counts. This chain links TRBV28 with TRBJ1-2; D remains ambiguous. CDR1 and CDR2 (germline): MDHEN, SYDVKM. This CDR3 is 12 amino acids long. The V gene lost 6 bases and the J gene lost 5 bases, with 10 bases spanning the gap. CDR3 sequence: CASRRSRYGYTF. The DNA of the CDR3 is TGTGCCAGCAGAAGGAGCCGGTATGGCTACACCTTC.

This clonotype was picked up a small number of times. The V call is TRBV9, the J call TRBJ2-7; perhaps TRBD2 as D (6 bases). This CDR3 is 15 amino acids long. Germline CDR1 reads SGDLS; CDR2 reads YYNGEE. The V gene lost 3 bases and the J gene lost 5 bases, with 18 bases spanning the gap. CDR3 residues: CASSAGRILRDEQYF. CDR3 nucleotides: TGTGCCAGCAGCGCTGGGAGGATACTGAGGGACGAGCAGTACTTC.

This clonotype was seen a few times. This chain links TRBV20-1 with TRBJ2-3; possibly TRBD1 or TRBD2 for D (5 bases each). CDR3 size: 15 residues. The germline V gene has CDR1 DFQATT and CDR2 SNEGSKA (reference sequence). Deletions cut 3 bases from V and 2 bases from J, with 15 bases between. The CDR3 coding sequence is TGCAGTGCTAGGTTCCGGGACCTCCCCACAGATACGCAGTATTTT. It is translated as CSARFRDLPTDTQYF.

This clonotype was detected ten times or more. J is TRBJ1-2 and V is TRBV7-9; 7 bases map to TRBD1. CDR3 length equals 13 residues. CDR1 is SEHNR and CDR2 is FQNEAQ in the germline V gene (reference sequence). After removal of 1 base from V and 8 bases from J, the junction contained 4 bases not matched to a gene. Here the CDR3 DNA reads TGTGCCAGCAGCTTAGGAGGGGGCGTAGGCTACACCTTC. This sequence encodes CASSLGGGVGYTF. The entire variable domain, with the rest obtained from reference TRBV7-9 and TRBJ1-2, is as follows: DTGVSQNPRHKITKRGQNVTFRCDPISEHNRLYWYRQTLGQGPEFLTYFQNEAQLEKSRLLSDRFSAERPKGSFSTLEIQRTEQGDSAMYLCASSLGGGVGYTFGSGTRLTVV.

In this sample, this clonotype turned up many times. The chain has TRBV7-3 and TRBJ2-2; the D gene is possibly TRBD2 (6 bases). The CDR3 runs 15 residues. Between the trimmed V and J ends, which lost 5 bases and 2 bases, there was a span of 12 bases. Germline V CDR1 and CDR2: SGHTA, FQGTGA. CDR3 region: CASSAGTVNTGELFF. The CDR3 nucleotides read TGTGCCAGCAGCGCCGGGACTGTTAACACCGGGGAGCTGTTTTTT.

This clonotype was detected many times. The rearrangement uses TRBV6-5 and TRBJ1-1; 12 bases fit TRBD1. Germline CDR1 MNHEY, CDR2 SVGAGI. J gave up 1 base and V 4 bases, and 7 bases lay outside the gene matches. This CDR3 has 17 residues. CDR3 sequence reads: CASSSRDRGRWNTEAFF. The CDR3 DNA is TGTGCCAGCAGTTCCCGGGACAGGGGGCGCTGGAACACTGAAGCTTTCTTT.

The genes are TRBV28 and TRBJ2-1; 9 bases align to TRBD2. The CDR3 loop spans 17 amino acids. The V segment lost 5 bases and the J segment 8 bases; nucleotides outside the gene matches: 16. CDR1 is MDHEN, CDR2 SYDVKM, per germline. The CDR3 loop reads CASSILTLAGTRDEQFF. The CDR3 nucleotides are TGTGCCAGCAGTATACTGACACTAGCGGGCACTAGGGATGAGCAGTTCTTC. Using reference TRBV28 and TRBJ2-1 for the parts outside the CDR3, the full variable domain is DVKVTQSSRYLVKRTGEKVFLECVQDMDHENMFWYRQDPGLGLRLIYFSYDVKMKEKGDIPEGYSVSREKKERFSLILESASTNQTSMYLCASSILTLAGTRDEQFFGPGTRLTVL.

This clonotype was detected many times. CDR3 coding DNA: TGTGCCAGCAGTTTATACCGTACCAAACCCGGCACCTATAATTCACCCCTCCACTTT. This sequence encodes CASSLYRTKPGTYNSPLHF. The chain employs TRBV27 and TRBJ1-6, with no clear D. Germline V CDR1 and CDR2: MNHEY, SMNVEV (reference sequence). The CDR3 extends over 19 amino acids. Trimming removed 1 base at V and 2 bases at J, with 18 bases between.

This clonotype appeared a few times. This rearrangement joins TRBV27 to TRBJ2-1, with a tentative D call TRBD2 (6 bases). The CDR3 consists of 14 residues. V was pared by 2 bases and J by 7 bases, with 12 bases between. Germline lookup yields CDR1 MNHEY and CDR2 SMNVEV (reference sequence). The CDR3 reads CASSLGGILNEQFF. The CDR3 nucleotides read TGTGCCAGCAGTTTAGGCGGGATATTGAATGAGCAGTTCTTC.

This clonotype was counted only a few times. J is TRBJ1-2 and V is TRBV29-1; D is ambiguous. V lost 0 bases and J 4 bases, leaving 9 bases between the germline ends. The CDR3 contains 13 residues. Germline V gene data show CDR1 as SQVTM and CDR2 as ANQGSEA. CDR3 bases: TGCAGCGTTGAAGAGGAGTTCTTCTATGGCTACACCTTC. Amino acids: CSVEEEFFYGYTF.